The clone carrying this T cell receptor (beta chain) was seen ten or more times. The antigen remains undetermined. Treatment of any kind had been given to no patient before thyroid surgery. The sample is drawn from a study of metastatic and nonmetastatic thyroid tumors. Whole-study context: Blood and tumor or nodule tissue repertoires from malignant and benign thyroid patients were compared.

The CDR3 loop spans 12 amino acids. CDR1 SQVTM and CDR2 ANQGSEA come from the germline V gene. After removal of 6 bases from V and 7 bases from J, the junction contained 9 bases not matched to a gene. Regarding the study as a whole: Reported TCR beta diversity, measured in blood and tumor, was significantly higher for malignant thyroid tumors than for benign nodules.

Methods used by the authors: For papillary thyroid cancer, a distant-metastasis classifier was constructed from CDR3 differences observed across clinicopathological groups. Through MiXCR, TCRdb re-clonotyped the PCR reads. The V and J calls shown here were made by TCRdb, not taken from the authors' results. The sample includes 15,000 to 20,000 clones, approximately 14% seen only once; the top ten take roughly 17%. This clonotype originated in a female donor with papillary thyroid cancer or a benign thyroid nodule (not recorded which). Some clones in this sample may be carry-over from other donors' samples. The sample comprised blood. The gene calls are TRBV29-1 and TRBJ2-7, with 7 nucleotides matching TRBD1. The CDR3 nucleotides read TGCAGCGTCGAAAACAGGGGAAGGGAGCAGTACTTC. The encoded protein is CSVENRGREQYF.